These 12 T cell receptor beta chains originate from one sample sequenced in a study of control samples from healthy donors and cancer patients. Sequencing used immunoSEQ multiplex PCR; TCRdb keeps in-frame clones, though not all of them. The data contain fewer than 200,000 clones, approximately 90% of them singletons. The sample consisted of blood. Receptors were obtained from a young man in good health.

CDR3 region: CASSPTGIYNYGYTF. In nucleotides, the CDR3 is TGTGCCAGCAGCCCCACAGGGATTTATAACTATGGCTACACCTTC. The chain is built from TRBV13 and TRBJ1-2, with TRBD1 as a possible D gene (6 bases). Trimming took 5 bases from V and 1 from J, leaving 14 bases between them. CDR1 and CDR2 (germline): PRHDT, FYEKMQ (reference sequence). The CDR3 has 15 amino acids.

The rearrangement links TRBV6-6 to TRBJ1-6; 8 bases map to TRBD1. Germline V gene lookup returns CDR1 MNHNY and CDR2 SVGAGI (reference sequence). This CDR3 is built from 16 residues. J gave up 10 bases and V 2 bases, and 10 bases lay outside the gene matches. The CDR3 nucleotides are TGTGCCAGCAGTTACCCTCACACAGGGGGAAACTCACCCCTCCACTTT. Its protein product is CASSYPHTGGNSPLHF.

The chain couples TRBV11-2 to TRBJ2-7; D unresolved. This CDR3 is 15 amino acids long. V shed 1 base and J shed 0 bases, with 10 bases lying between them. CDR1 and CDR2 (germline): SGHAT, FQNNGV. The CDR3 coding sequence is TGTGCCAGCAGCTTAGGTTGGCCAAGCTCCTACGAGCAGTACTTC. This codes for CASSLGWPSSYEQYF. Drawing the rest from reference TRBV11-2 and TRBJ2-7, the complete variable domain is EAGVAQSPRYKIIEKRQSVAFWCNPISGHATLYWYQQILGQGPKLLIQFQNNGVVDDSQLPKDRFSAERLKGVDSTLKIQPAKLEDSAVYLCASSLGWPSSYEQYFGPGTRLTVT.

The genes are TRBV7-9 and TRBJ1-5; 7 nucleotides align to TRBD1. The CDR3 totals 14 residues. Germline lookup yields CDR1 SEHNR and CDR2 FQNEAQ (reference sequence). V shed 7 bases, J shed 0 bases, and the junction held 3 bases outside the gene matches. The CDR3 sequence is CASKGQLSNQPQHF. The DNA of the CDR3 is TGTGCCAGCAAGGGACAGCTTAGCAATCAGCCCCAGCATTTT. Together with reference TRBV7-9 and TRBJ1-5, the CDR3 gives the full variable domain: DTGVSQNPRHKITKRGQNVTFRCDPISEHNRLYWYRQTLGQGPEFLTYFQNEAQLEKSRLLSDRFSAERPKGSFSTLEIQRTEQGDSAMYLCASKGQLSNQPQHFGDGTRLSIL.

The chain joins TRBV12-5 to TRBJ2-1; 14 bases are a match to TRBD2. Germline CDR1 reads LGHNT; CDR2 reads FRNRAP. V shed 5 bases and J 8 bases; nucleotides not matched to a gene: 2. This CDR3 spans 14 amino acids. CDR3 in amino acids: CASGLGLAGDEQFF. CDR3 bases: TGTGCTAGTGGTCTGGGACTAGCGGGAGATGAGCAGTTCTTC.

The J gene is TRBJ1-1, the V gene TRBV7-2, with D unclear. V was pared by 1 base and J by 10 bases, with 7 bases between. Germline values: CDR1 SGHTA, CDR2 FQGNSA. This CDR3 comprises 11 residues. CDR3 loop: CASSLVVRAFF. CDR3 bases: TGTGCCAGCAGCTTAGTAGTGAGAGCTTTCTTT. Drawing the rest from reference TRBV7-2 and TRBJ1-1, the complete variable domain is GAGVSQSPSNKVTEKGKDVELRCDPISGHTALYWYRQSLGQGLEFLIYFQGNSAPDKSGLPSDRFSAERTGGSVSTLTIQRTQQEDSAVYLCASSLVVRAFFGQGTRLTVV.

In this sample, this clone turned up once. The V call is TRBV28, the J call TRBJ2-7; 13 bases are a match to TRBD2. Germline assignment: CDR1 MDHEN and CDR2 SYDVKM. The CDR3 loop spans 17 amino acids. V trimming: 6 bases; J trimming: 3 bases; junction bases outside the gene matches: 11. As DNA, the CDR3 is TGTGCCAGCAGGGGCGGACTAGCGGGGGTTGGGCTCTACGAGCAGTACTTC. This encodes CASRGGLAGVGLYEQYF.

The chain couples TRBV10-3 to TRBJ2-5; the match to TRBD2 covers 7 bases. With V trimmed by 0 bases and J by 2 bases, 0 bases remained unmatched. The CDR3 runs to 14 residues. Germline V gene data show CDR1 as ENHRY and CDR2 as SYGVKD. The CDR3 region is CAISESGGQETQYF. CDR3 nucleotides: TGTGCCATCAGTGAGTCGGGGGGGCAAGAGACCCAGTACTTC.

The chain employs TRBV9 and TRBJ1-1, with a weak D call TRBD1 (5 bases). CDR1 and CDR2 from the germline V gene are SGDLS and YYNGEE. The V and J ends lost 3 bases and 0 bases respectively, with 9 bases between them. The CDR3 has 14 amino acids. The CDR3 DNA is TGTGCCAGCAGCGCGACAGCGTTGAACACTGAAGCTTTCTTT. It encodes CASSATALNTEAFF.

The rearrangement uses TRBV3-1 (or the pseudogene TRBV3-2) and TRBJ2-5; no clear D gene. CDR1 and CDR2 (germline): LGHDT, YNNKEL (reference sequence). CDR3 size: 13 residues. The ends were cut back, 6 bases at V and 4 bases at J, with 12 bases in the middle. The CDR3, as DNA: TGTGCCAGCAGTATCAGTAGGTCAGAGACCCAGTACTTC. Protein sequence: CASSISRSETQYF.

The chain links TRBV12-3 or TRBV12-4 to TRBJ1-5, with no clear D. This CDR3 contains 12 residues. The V end was cut by 3 bases, the J end by 6 bases, with 6 bases between. CDR3 sequence (DNA): TGTGCCAGCAGTTTCCGCAGTCAGCCCCAGCATTTT. Its protein is CASSFRSQPQHF.

J is TRBJ2-3 and V is TRBV6-2 or TRBV6-3; D is undetermined. Germline V gene sequence: CDR1 MNHEY, CDR2 SVGEGT. Trimming removed 2 bases from V and 2 bases from J, with 8 bases in between. This CDR3 is 14 amino acids long. The CDR3 sequence: CASSYLDNTDTQYF. The CDR3 nucleotides are TGTGCCAGCAGTTACCTGGATAACACAGATACGCAGTATTTT.